The clone carrying this T cell receptor (delta chain) was picked up a small number of times. This is likely an artifact of a read error, given a far larger clone one base away. The identical CDR3 is also encoded by other nucleotide sequences in the sample. This specimen comes from a study of gamma-delta T cells after stem cell transplantation. TCRdb reanalyzed the RT-PCR reads using CATT. The sample lists around 1,300 delta-chain clones, approximately 2% seen once, with under 75% in the top ten. The CDR3 is 18 amino acids. Deletions cut 0 bases from V and 1 base from J, with 20 bases between. Germline lookup yields CDR1 GEAIGNYY and CDR2 EKD.

V is TRDV2 and J is TRDJ1, with a weak D call TRDD3 (6 bases). Sequenced material: gamma-delta T cells. This clonotype was obtained from a human donor. It is not recorded whose cells these are; they may come from a transplant donor. The CDR3 loop is CACDTVPLGPPATDKLIF. DNA of the CDR3: TGTGCCTGTGACACCGTCCCACTGGGCCCCCCGGCCACCGATAAACTCATCTTT.